Presented here are 19 T cell receptor beta chains from one specimen sequenced in a study of blood T cell repertoires in COVID-19. Assay used: immunoSEQ multiplex PCR; TCRdb lists only in-frame clones, some missing. Of 450,000 to 500,000 clones in the sample, approximately 85% are singletons; the top ten hold 3% to 4%. The sequenced sample consisted of peripheral blood. These receptors were collected from a human donor in a cohort sampled during active COVID-19.

The CDR3 DNA is TGTGCTAGCGGAGACAGGTACCAAGAGACCCAGTACTTC. Translation gives CASGDRYQETQYF. J is TRBJ2-5 and V is TRBV7-7, with D perhaps TRBD1 or TRBD2 (6 bases each). The CDR3 is 13 amino acids. Germline V gives CDR1 SSHAT, CDR2 FNYEAQ (reference sequence).

The genes are TRBV27 and TRBJ1-5; D not certain. The CDR3 is made up of 15 amino acids. With 8 bases removed from V and 2 bases from J, the gap between germline ends came to 16 bases. Per germline, CDR1 MNHEY and CDR2 SMNVEV (reference sequence). CDR3 nucleotide sequence: TGTGCCAGCTCGCCGGTCGGGCGGGGCAATCAGCCCCAGCATTTT. It specifies CASSPVGRGNQPQHF.

On this clone: Other DNA sequences in this sample translate to the same CDR3. The chain links TRBV9 to TRBJ1-2; D ambiguous. This CDR3 is built from 12 residues. The V end was cut by 3 bases, the J end by 2 bases, with 5 bases between. Germline values: CDR1 SGDLS, CDR2 YYNGEE. The CDR3 DNA sequence: TGTGCCAGCAGCGCCCAAAACTATGGCTACACCTTC. It is translated as CASSAQNYGYTF.

This sequence joins TRBV27 and TRBJ1-5, with D tentatively TRBD1 (6 bases). The ends were cut back, 6 bases at V and 6 bases at J, with 21 bases in the middle. The germline V gene has CDR1 MNHEY and CDR2 SMNVEV (reference sequence). This CDR3 is built from 16 residues. CDR3 sequence (DNA): TGTGCCAGCAGCCGACAGATGGGACAACCGGGTCAGCCCCAGCATTTT. Residues: CASSRQMGQPGQPQHF.

CDR3 sequence reads: CASSLPGNQPQHF. As DNA, the CDR3 is TGTGCCAGCAGCTTGCCGGGAAATCAGCCCCAGCATTTT. The rearrangement links TRBV7-2 to TRBJ1-5; no definite D call. The CDR3 is 13 residues long. Germline V lookup: CDR1 SGHTA, CDR2 FQGNSA. Trimming stripped 3 bases from V and 4 bases from J, with 7 bases between. The full variable domain, in which reference TRBV7-2 and TRBJ1-5 provide the parts outside the CDR3, is GAGVSQSPSNKVTEKGKDVELRCDPISGHTALYWYRQSLGQGLEFLIYFQGNSAPDKSGLPSDRFSAERTGGSVSTLTIQRTQQEDSAVYLCASSLPGNQPQHFGDGTRLSIL.

The gene calls are TRBV6-6 and TRBJ1-1, with D unresolved. The germline V and J ends were trimmed by 7 bases and 1 base, with 13 bases remaining between them. Germline V gene sequence: CDR1 MNHNY, CDR2 SVGAGI (reference sequence). This CDR3 is 14 amino acids long. CDR3: CASIQALRNTEAFF. In DNA, the CDR3 is TGTGCCAGCATTCAGGCCCTACGGAACACTGAAGCTTTCTTT.

The chain combines TRBV29-1 with TRBJ1-1, with TRBD1 matching 9 bases. Germline CDR1 and CDR2: SQVTM and ANQGSEA. This CDR3 is 14 amino acids long. Trimming at V came to 2 bases and at J to 1 base, leaving 2 bases not matched to a gene. The CDR3 spells CSVERGQGNTEAFF. CDR3 sequence (DNA): TGCAGCGTTGAAAGGGGACAGGGGAACACTGAAGCTTTCTTT.

This clone has only a few counts. This sequence joins TRBV4-2 and TRBJ2-1; 8 positions agree with TRBD2. J gave up 7 bases and V 0 bases, and 8 bases lay outside the gene matches. The CDR3 is 16 amino acids. From germline, CDR1 is LGHNA and CDR2 YNFKEQ. CDR3 coding DNA: TGTGCCAGCAGCCAAGATCGGCTAGCGGGTGGTAATGAGCAGTTCTTC. Translating it yields CASSQDRLAGGNEQFF.

This clone was counted between two and nine times. The chain carries TRBV4-2 and TRBJ2-7; maybe TRBD1 (6 bases). The germline V gene has CDR1 LGHNA and CDR2 YNFKEQ. Trimming stripped 0 bases from V and 2 bases from J, with 17 bases between. The CDR3 contains 17 residues. The CDR3 reads CASSQDSLRTVTYEQYF. The CDR3 DNA reads TGTGCCAGCAGCCAAGACAGTCTTCGGACAGTAACCTACGAGCAGTACTTC.

The gene calls are TRBV19 and TRBJ2-1, with D hard to call. V gave up 0 bases and J gave up 0 bases, with 6 bases separating them. The CDR3 has 15 residues. The germline V gene has CDR1 LNHDA and CDR2 SQIVND (reference sequence). CDR3 coding DNA: TGTGCCAGTAGTATAGAGGTTAGCTCCTACAATGAGCAGTTCTTC. Translation gives CASSIEVSSYNEQFF.

The chain links TRBV9 to TRBJ1-1, with 7 bases aligning to TRBD1. The CDR3 extends over 14 amino acids. Germline CDR1 is SGDLS and CDR2 is YYNGEE. Trimming took 0 bases from V and 5 from J; bases not matched to a gene: 4. DNA for the CDR3: TGTGCCAGCAGCGTAGTTACAGGGGTAACTGAAGCTTTCTTT. The encoded protein is CASSVVTGVTEAFF. Full variable domain (remainder filled in from reference TRBV9 and TRBJ1-1): DSGVTQTPKHLITATGQRVTLRCSPRSGDLSVYWYQQSLDQGLQFLIQYYNGEERAKGNILERFSAQQFPDLHSELNLSSLELGDSALYFCASSVVTGVTEAFFGQGTRLTVV.

This clone turned up a few times. The chain uses TRBV4-3 and TRBJ1-1; maybe TRBD1 (6 bases). From germline, CDR1 is LGHNA and CDR2 YSLEER. CDR3 length equals 15 residues. V lost 3 bases and J lost 2, with 13 bases in between. The CDR3 nucleotides read TGCGCCAGCAGCCAGTACCTACAGGGAAACACTGAAGCTTTCTTT. Translating it yields CASSQYLQGNTEAFF.

The V gene is TRBV28, the J gene TRBJ2-2; D might be TRBD2 (6 bases). Trimming removed 7 bases from V and 5 bases from J, with 20 bases in between. Germline assignment: CDR1 MDHEN and CDR2 SYDVKM. CDR3 length equals 16 residues. The CDR3 DNA sequence: TGTGCCAGCATCTGGGAAGGGGCGCGGGGAACCGGGGAGCTGTTTTTT. This gives the protein CASIWEGARGTGELFF.

This chain connects TRBV6-5 to TRBJ2-5; 11 bases are shared with TRBD1. Germline V gives CDR1 MNHEY, CDR2 SVGAGI. J gave up 4 bases and V 1 base, and 2 bases lay outside the gene matches. The CDR3 extends over 15 amino acids. The CDR3 here is CASSYYGTGGETQYF. The CDR3 DNA sequence: TGTGCCAGCAGTTACTACGGGACAGGGGGAGAGACCCAGTACTTC.

This clone was observed a single time. This rearrangement joins TRBV19 to TRBJ1-4; D not certain. This CDR3 region has 16 residues. V dropped 4 bases and J dropped 8 bases, with 20 bases sitting between them. Germline V gene sequence: CDR1 LNHDA, CDR2 SQIVND (reference sequence). The CDR3 sequence is CASSSYSRDREEKLFF. CDR3 nucleotides: TGTGCCAGTAGTAGCTATTCCCGGGATCGAGAAGAAAAACTGTTTTTT.

The chain recombines TRBV28 with TRBJ2-7, with D possibly matching TRBD1 (6 bases). V was pared by 1 base and J by 5 bases, with 15 bases between. This CDR3 has 15 amino acids. Germline CDR1 MDHEN, CDR2 SYDVKM. CDR3 region: CASSLLDQGYDEQYF. Here the CDR3 DNA reads TGTGCCAGCAGTTTATTGGACCAGGGGTACGACGAGCAGTACTTC.

The chain has TRBV14 and TRBJ2-5; maybe TRBD1 (6 bases). The CDR3 loop spans 14 amino acids. The V gene lost 4 bases and the J gene lost 6 bases, with 15 bases spanning the gap. Germline V lookup: CDR1 SGHDN, CDR2 FVKESK. In DNA, the CDR3 is TGTGCCAGCAGCCCACTCGGACAGAAGCAGACCCAGTACTTC. Its translation: CASSPLGQKQTQYF.

This clone was picked up one time. The V call is TRBV29-1, the J call TRBJ2-6; D is possibly TRBD1 (5 bases). CDR1 is SQVTM and CDR2 is ANQGSEA in the germline V gene. The CDR3 spans 15 residues. Trimming stripped 6 bases from V and 2 bases from J, with 14 bases between. The CDR3 DNA reads TGCAGCGTCAGGGATGGGCGCCCTGGGGCCAACGTCCTGACTTTC. This codes for CSVRDGRPGANVLTF.

This chain connects TRBV3-1 (or the pseudogene TRBV3-2) to TRBJ2-5, with D uncertain. From germline, CDR1 is LGHDT and CDR2 YNNKEL (reference sequence). The CDR3 is 15 amino acids. The V end lost 0 bases, the J end lost 1 base, and 9 bases lay between the germline ends. The CDR3 DNA reads TGTGCCAGCAGCCAAGAGTACAGACGCCAAGAGACCCAGTACTTC. Its protein is CASSQEYRRQETQYF.